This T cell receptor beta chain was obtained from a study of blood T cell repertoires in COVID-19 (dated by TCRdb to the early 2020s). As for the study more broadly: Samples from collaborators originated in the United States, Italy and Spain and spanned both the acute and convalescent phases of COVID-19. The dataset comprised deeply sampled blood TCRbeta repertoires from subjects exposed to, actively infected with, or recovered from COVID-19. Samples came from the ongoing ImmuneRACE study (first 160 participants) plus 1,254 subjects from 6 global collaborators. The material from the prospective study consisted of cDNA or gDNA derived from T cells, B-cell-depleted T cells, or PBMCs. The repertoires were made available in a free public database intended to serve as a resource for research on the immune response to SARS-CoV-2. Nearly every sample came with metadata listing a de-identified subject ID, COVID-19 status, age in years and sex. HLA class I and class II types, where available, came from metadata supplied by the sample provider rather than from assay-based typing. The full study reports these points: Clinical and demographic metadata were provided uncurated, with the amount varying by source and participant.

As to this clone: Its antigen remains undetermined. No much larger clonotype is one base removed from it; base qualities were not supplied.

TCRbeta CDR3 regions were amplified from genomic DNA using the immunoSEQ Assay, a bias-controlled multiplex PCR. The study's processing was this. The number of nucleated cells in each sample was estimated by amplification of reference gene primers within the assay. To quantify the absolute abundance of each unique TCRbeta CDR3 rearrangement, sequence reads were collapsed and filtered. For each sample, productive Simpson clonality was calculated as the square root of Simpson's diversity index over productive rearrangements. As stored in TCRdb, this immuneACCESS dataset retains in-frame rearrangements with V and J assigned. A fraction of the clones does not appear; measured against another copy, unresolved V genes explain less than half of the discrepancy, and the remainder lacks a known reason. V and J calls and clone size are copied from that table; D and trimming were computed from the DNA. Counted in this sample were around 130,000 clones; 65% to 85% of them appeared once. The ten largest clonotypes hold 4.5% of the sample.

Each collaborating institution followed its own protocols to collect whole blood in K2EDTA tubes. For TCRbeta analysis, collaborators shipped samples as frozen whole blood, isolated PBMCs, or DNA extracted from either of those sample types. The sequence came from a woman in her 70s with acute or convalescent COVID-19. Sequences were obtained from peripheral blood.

The CDR3: CSVGWTGLAYEQYF. The DNA sequence is as follows: TGCAGCGTGGGTTGGACAGGGCTGGCCTACGAGCAGTACTTC. The chain was built from TRBV29-1 and TRBJ2-7; the junction holds 8 bases that match TRBD1. The CDR3 spans 14 residues, from the cysteine through the phenylalanine. Just CDR3 DNA is preserved here, 42 bases in frame from base 1. For this chain, trimming is 6 bases at the V end and 2 bases at the J end, and the number of junction bases without a gene match is 9. CDR1 and CDR2 are drawn from the germline V gene: SQVTM, ANQGSEA.